This entry describes one T cell receptor (beta chain). Its specificity is not known. The entry originates in a study of beta chain features in type 1 diabetes. As for the study in general: The samples had 90 million to 130 million sorted cells examined in all. The study, taken as a whole, reports: Shorter templates may be favored by PCR, equally so in patients and controls.

This CDR3 is 15 amino acids long. Per the germline V gene, CDR1 is LGHNA and CDR2 is YNFKEQ. Trimming took 1 base from V and 6 from J, leaving 14 bases between them. All of the isolated RNA was reverse transcribed, so expressed TCRB transcripts were sequenced. The assay was immunoSEQ multiplex PCR, and TCRdb's table has in-frame clones only and misses some. The sample lists about half a million clones; about 29% were seen once. This chain connects TRBV4-2 to TRBJ2-3; the D call may be TRBD1 or TRBD2 (5 bases each). The sequenced sample consisted of naive CD4+ T cells from blood. This TCR came from a man aged 18 to 30 in good health. CDR3 bases: TGTGCCAGCAGCCAAGTGGGGACGGTGGAGGATACGCAGTATTTT. Protein product: CASSQVGTVEDTQYF.